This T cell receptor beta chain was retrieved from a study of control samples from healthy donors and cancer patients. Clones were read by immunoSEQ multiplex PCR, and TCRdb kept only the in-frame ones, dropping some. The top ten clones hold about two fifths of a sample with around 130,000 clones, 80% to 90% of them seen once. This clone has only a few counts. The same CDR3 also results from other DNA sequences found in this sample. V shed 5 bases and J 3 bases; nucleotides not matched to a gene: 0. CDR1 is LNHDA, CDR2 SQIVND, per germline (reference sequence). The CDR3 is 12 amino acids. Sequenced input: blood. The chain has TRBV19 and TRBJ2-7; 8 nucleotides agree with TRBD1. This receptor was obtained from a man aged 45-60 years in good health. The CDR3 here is CASSDRGYEQYF. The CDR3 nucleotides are TGTGCCAGTAGTGACAGGGGCTACGAGCAGTACTTC.